This TCR beta chain was identified in a study of shared clonotypes between healthy human individuals. General study results and limits: Generation probabilities were higher for clonotypes shared across all four sorted-subset donors than for unshared ones. Sequencing depth was expected to influence donor clonotype sharing.

Positive CCR7 selection of CD45RO-negative cells yielded the naive CD8 cells, and terminally differentiated effector memory CD45RA+ cells were excluded. The CDR3 runs 15 residues. Trimming left V 6 bases short and J 4 bases short, with 16 bases between. CDR1 is LNHDA, CDR2 SQIVND, per germline (reference sequence). Here immunoSEQ multiplex PCR was the method, and the copy in TCRdb shows in-frame clones only, minus some. The top ten clones hold 24% of a sample with hundreds of thousands of clones, just over 90% of them seen once. In this sample, this clone turned up once. Its antigen is not identified.

The receptor was derived from a man aged 25-45 years in good health. The chain carries TRBV19 and TRBJ2-1; D may be TRBD2 (5 bases). Sequenced sample: naive CD8+ T cells sorted from blood. The CDR3 here is CASSPGSLSYNEQFF. The CDR3 nucleotides read TGTGCCAGTAGCCCGGGATCCTTATCTTACAATGAGCAGTTCTTC.